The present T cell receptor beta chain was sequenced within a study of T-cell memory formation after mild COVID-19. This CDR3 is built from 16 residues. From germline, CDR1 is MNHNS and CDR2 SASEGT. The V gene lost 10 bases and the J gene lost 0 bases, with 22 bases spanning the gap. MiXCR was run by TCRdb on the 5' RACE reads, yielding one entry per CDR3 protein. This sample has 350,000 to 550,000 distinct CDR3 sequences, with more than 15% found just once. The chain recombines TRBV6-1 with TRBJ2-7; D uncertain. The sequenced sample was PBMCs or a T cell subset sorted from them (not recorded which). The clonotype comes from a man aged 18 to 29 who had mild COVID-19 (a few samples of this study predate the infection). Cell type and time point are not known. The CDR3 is CATPPEPHYLSYEQYF. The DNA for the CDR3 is TGTGCCACGCCCCCCGAGCCTCACTACCTCTCCTACGAGCAGTACTTC.